These T cell receptor beta chains were read from a single sample in a study of blood T cell repertoires in COVID-19. Repertoires were generated with immunoSEQ multiplex PCR, while TCRdb's copy carries only in-frame clones and drops some. Of about 34,000 clones in the sample, roughly 87% were seen once. Sequencing was performed on peripheral blood. All receptors derive from a man at least 80 years old with acute or convalescent COVID-19. The CDR3 runs from the conserved cysteine through the conserved F or W. D genes are given only for firm matches. Clone size is stated in some rows and not others, as once, few, many or a class when expanded.

CDR3 DNA,CDR3 protein,J gene,clone size,V gene,CDR3 length,D gene
TGCGCCAGCAGGGGAGTGACAGGGGGCTATGGCTACACCTTC,CASRGVTGGYGYTF,TRBJ1-2,NA,TRBV5-1,14,TRBD1
TGTGCCAGCAGAACGGTTAGGGGAGGGGAAAAACTGTTTTTT,CASRTVRGGEKLFF,TRBJ1-4,NA,TRBV6-5,14,NA
TGTGCCAGCAGTACCCACAGGGAATTAACAGTCTACGAGCAGTACTTC,CASSTHRELTVYEQYF,TRBJ2-7,once,TRBV6-6,16,NA
TGTGCCAGCAGTTTGGACAGGGGGAAATACAATGAGCAGTTCTTC,CASSLDRGKYNEQFF,TRBJ2-1,NA,TRBV27,15,TRBD1
TGTGCCAGCAGCCCCCGGCGGGGCACTGAAGCTTTCTTT,CASSPRRGTEAFF,TRBJ1-1,NA,TRBV5-8,13,NA
TGTGCCAGCAGTTTTTTTCAGGGGTCAGATACGCAGTATTTT,CASSFFQGSDTQYF,TRBJ2-3,once,TRBV28,14,NA
TGTGCCAGCAGCCCATGGACTAGCGGGGCCTACGAGCAGTACTTC,CASSPWTSGAYEQYF,TRBJ2-7,NA,TRBV9,15,TRBD2
TGTGCCAGCAGCTTGTCCGGTCCTAATTCACCCCTCCACTTT,CASSLSGPNSPLHF,TRBJ1-6,once,TRBV7-9,14,NA
TGTGCCAGCAGCTCTCGGACAGGGCGGGGGGAAAAACTGTTTTTT,CASSSRTGRGEKLFF,TRBJ1-4,NA,TRBV7-8,15,TRBD1
TGTGCCAGCTCACCAGTCCAGACAGCCTACGAGCAGTACTTC,CASSPVQTAYEQYF,TRBJ2-7,NA,TRBV18,14,NA
TGTGTCCGGGGAAGGTATGGCTACACCTTC,CVRGRYGYTF,TRBJ1-2,NA,TRBV6-4,10,NA
TGCGCCAGCAGGAAACAGGGGACAGATACGCAGTATTTT,CASRKQGTDTQYF,TRBJ2-3,NA,TRBV10-1,13,TRBD1
TGCGCCAGCAGCTTGGCCCCGCGGAGGGGGGGAGATACGCAGTATTTT,CASSLAPRRGGDTQYF,TRBJ2-3,NA,TRBV5-1,16,NA
TGCAGCCCCTGTGACAAAAACTCTGGAAACACCATATATTTT,CSPCDKNSGNTIYF,TRBJ1-3,NA,TRBV29-1,14,NA
TGTGCCAGCAGCGAAACCAGGACAGCAACTAATGAAAAACTGTTTTTT,CASSETRTATNEKLFF,TRBJ1-4,few,TRBV2,16,NA
TGCGCCAGCAGCCCGCAGTCCCCCCAGGACACTGAAGCTTTCTTT,CASSPQSPQDTEAFF,TRBJ1-1,once,TRBV5-1,15,NA
TGTGCCACCAGCAGAGTAGGGGTGCGGCTTACAGATACGCAGTATTTT,CATSRVGVRLTDTQYF,TRBJ2-3,NA,TRBV15,16,NA
TGTGCCAGCAGAACAGGCCAGAACACTGAAGCTTTCTTT,CASRTGQNTEAFF,TRBJ1-1,NA,TRBV6-5,13,NA